Each of the 29 T cell receptor beta chains below was sequenced from the same sample in a study of spatial heterogeneity in lung cancer. From the 5' RACE reads, TCRdb called clonotypes with MiXCR, one entry per CDR3 protein. The table includes approximately 100,000 distinct CDR3 sequences, approximately 19% detected once. The time point is: blood at routine non-recurrence follow-up after resection. Material: PBMCs, obtained at follow-up. These receptor sequences come from a male donor with early-stage non-small cell lung cancer.

This clonotype occurred a few times. The V call is TRBV9, the J call TRBJ2-5; TRBD2 matches 14 bases. Germline V gene lookup returns CDR1 SGDLS and CDR2 YYNGEE. CDR3 length: 14 amino acids. The V and J ends lost 6 bases and 5 bases, in that order; junction bases with no gene match: 3. In nucleotides, the CDR3 is TGTGCCAGCACTGGACTAGCGGGAGGCGAGACCCAGTACTTC. Translation: CASTGLAGGETQYF.

There are many counts of this clonotype. The J gene is TRBJ2-5, the V gene TRBV10-2, with TRBD1 matching over 8 bases. Germline loops: CDR1 WSHSY, CDR2 SAAADI. This CDR3 is built from 15 residues. The V gene end was trimmed by 6 bases and the J gene end by 5 bases; junction bases not matched to a gene: 11. The CDR3 loop reads CASRLAGGRGETQYF. CDR3 DNA: TGCGCCAGCAGGTTGGCAGGGGGCCGTGGTGAGACCCAGTACTTC.

This clonotype was counted a few times. The V and J genes are TRBV24-1 and TRBJ1-5; D is perhaps TRBD1 (5 bases). Trimming stripped 2 bases from V and 3 bases from J, with 10 bases between. Germline V gene sequence: CDR1 KGHDR, CDR2 SFDVKD. This CDR3 contains 15 residues. For the CDR3, the DNA is TGTGCCACCAGTGATTCGGGGCGGCACAATCAGCCCCAGCATTTT. This translates into CATSDSGRHNQPQHF.

V gene TRBV3-1 combines with J gene TRBJ1-1; possible D gene TRBD1, 5 bases. This CDR3 region has 15 residues. Deletions cut 1 base from V and 0 bases from J, with 9 bases between. CDR1 and CDR2 from the germline V gene are LGHDT and YNNKEL (reference sequence). CDR3 sequence (DNA): TGTGCCAGCAGCCAAGGGGGACGGATGAACACTGAAGCTTTCTTT. Residues: CASSQGGRMNTEAFF.

V gene TRBV6-5 combines with J gene TRBJ2-3; no clear D. The germline V gene encodes CDR1 MNHEY and CDR2 SVGAGI. Trimming pared 6 bases from V and 5 bases from J, leaving 15 bases between. The CDR3 runs to 14 residues. The CDR3 sequence is CASRGRQGGDTQYF. CDR3 nucleotides: TGTGCCAGCAGGGGCCGTCAAGGTGGAGATACGCAGTATTTT.

This clonotype came up many times. The chain combines TRBV4-3 with TRBJ2-3; D tentatively fits TRBD1 or TRBD2 (5 bases each). V lost 3 bases, J lost 4 bases, and 17 bases lay in between. This CDR3 is 16 amino acids long. Germline loops: CDR1 LGHNA, CDR2 YSLEER. The CDR3 is CASSQMGTDGADTQYF. For the CDR3, the DNA is TGCGCCAGCAGCCAGATGGGGACGGATGGAGCAGATACGCAGTATTTT.

The chain has TRBV19 and TRBJ2-2; D could derive from TRBD1 or TRBD2 (5 bases each). This CDR3 spans 15 amino acids. The germline V gene has CDR1 LNHDA and CDR2 SQIVND (reference sequence). The V end was cut by 5 bases, the J end by 5 bases, with 15 bases between. The CDR3 region is CASSFPGTRTGELFF. The DNA of the CDR3 is TGTGCCAGTAGTTTCCCCGGGACGAGGACCGGGGAGCTGTTTTTT.

V is TRBV7-2 and J is TRBJ2-1; D is perhaps TRBD1 (7 bases). The V and J ends lost 5 bases and 5 bases respectively, with 19 bases between them. Germline CDR1 is SGHTA and CDR2 is FQGNSA. The CDR3 totals 16 residues. CDR3 in amino acids: CASSSRGGGVNNEQFF. CDR3 coding DNA: TGTGCCAGCAGCAGCCGAGGGGGCGGGGTAAACAATGAGCAGTTCTTC.

This clonotype was counted a few times. The chain combines TRBV5-1 with TRBJ2-5; a weak D match, TRBD2 (6 bases). The V end lost 4 bases, the J end lost 5 bases, and 18 bases lay between the germline ends. The germline CDR1 and CDR2 sequences are SGHRS and YFSETQ. CDR3 size: 15 residues. The CDR3 loop reads CASSPGPRGVETQYF. The CDR3 DNA reads TGCGCCAGCAGCCCCGGACCGCGGGGCGTTGAGACCCAGTACTTC.

This clonotype appeared a few times. The chain is built from TRBV18 and TRBJ2-7, with D perhaps TRBD2 (6 bases). The V end lost 2 bases, the J end lost 0 bases, and 14 bases lay between the germline ends. The germline V gene encodes CDR1 KGHSH and CDR2 LQKENI. This CDR3 comprises 16 residues. The CDR3 nucleotides are TGTGCCAGCTCACCATACTTTCGGGGGAGCTCCTACGAGCAGTACTTC. This sequence encodes CASSPYFRGSSYEQYF.

This chain joins TRBV12-5 and TRBJ1-4; D ambiguous. V lost 5 bases and J 8 bases, leaving 6 bases between the germline ends. This CDR3 has 11 residues. Germline values: CDR1 LGHNT, CDR2 FRNRAP. The CDR3 protein is CASGVREKLFF. The DNA of the CDR3 is TGTGCTAGTGGTGTCCGGGAAAAACTGTTTTTT.

This clonotype was seen more than once but under ten times. This sequence joins TRBV20-1 and TRBJ1-2; no clear D gene. The germline V gene has CDR1 DFQATT and CDR2 SNEGSKA (reference sequence). The CDR3 contains 12 residues. V was pared by 2 bases and J by 4 bases, with 8 bases between. The CDR3 DNA sequence: TGCAGTGCTAGATACTCCACCTATGGCTACACCTTC. It yields the protein CSARYSTYGYTF.

The V call is TRBV30, the J call TRBJ1-2; the D gene is possibly TRBD1 (5 bases). This CDR3 comprises 12 residues. Germline lookup yields CDR1 GTSNPN and CDR2 SVGIG (reference sequence). Trimming shortened V by 8 bases and J by 8 bases, and 18 bases separated the two germline ends. The CDR3 DNA is TGTGCCCGTTACGAGGGGCAGGGCGGCTACACCTTC. Its protein is CARYEGQGGYTF.

This clonotype was detected ten times or more. The chain links TRBV27 to TRBJ1-3; no firm D call. Looked up from germline, CDR1 is MNHEY and CDR2 is SMNVEV (reference sequence). There are 13 residues in the CDR3. Trimming removed 3 bases at V and 4 bases at J, with 7 bases between. The CDR3 DNA reads TGTGCCAGCAGTTTGTGGGCGGGAAACACCATATATTTT. This encodes CASSLWAGNTIYF.

The sample holds a few counts of this clonotype. The chain has TRBV3-1 and TRBJ2-1; D may be TRBD2 (6 bases). Germline V gene lookup returns CDR1 LGHDT and CDR2 YNNKEL (reference sequence). The ends were cut back, 4 bases at V and 1 base at J, with 17 bases in the middle. CDR3 size: 17 residues. As DNA, the CDR3 is TGTGCCAGCAGCCGCCGCCCGACTAGAGAATCCTACAATGAGCAGTTCTTC. It specifies CASSRRPTRESYNEQFF.

This clonotype was detected ten times or more. The chain links TRBV2 to TRBJ2-1; D may be TRBD1 (6 bases). V was shortened by 9 bases and J by 8 bases, with 14 bases between the two germline ends. Germline V CDR1 and CDR2: SNHLY, FYNNEI. CDR3 size: 12 residues. CDR3 coding DNA: TGTGCCAGAACAACAGGGTTCGATGAGCAGTTCTTC. Translating it yields CARTTGFDEQFF. The full variable domain, completed using reference TRBV2 and TRBJ2-1, is EPEVTQTPSHQVTQMGQEVILRCVPISNHLYFYWYRQILGQKVEFLVSFYNNEISEKSEIFDDQFSVERPDGSNFTLKIRSTKLEDSAMYFCARTTGFDEQFFGPGTRLTVL.

This clonotype was counted a few times. The chain joins TRBV6-5 to TRBJ2-1, with D possibly TRBD1 on 6 matching bases. The V and J ends lost 11 bases and 7 bases respectively, with 15 bases between them. Germline-derived CDR1 and CDR2 are MNHEY and SVGAGI. The length of the CDR3 is 12 residues. The CDR3 region has the DNA TGTGCCGCGTACAGGGTTCCGAATGAGCAGTTCTTC. It specifies CAAYRVPNEQFF.

The rearrangement links TRBV3-1 to TRBJ1-5; D ambiguous. This CDR3 is 14 amino acids long. Germline CDR1 LGHDT, CDR2 YNNKEL (reference sequence). Trimming took off 0 bases at V and 9 bases at J, with 12 bases between the two ends. Here the CDR3 reads CASSQDPGVGPQHF. DNA of the CDR3: TGTGCCAGCAGCCAAGATCCGGGTGTGGGGCCCCAGCATTTT.

The CDR3 DNA sequence: TGCGCCAGCAGCCAAGACTATCAGGGGACCACCGGGGAGCTGTTTTTT. Translating gives CASSQDYQGTTGELFF. The V call is TRBV4-3, the J call TRBJ2-2; the D gene is possibly TRBD1 (6 bases). Between the trimmed V and J ends, which lost 0 bases and 4 bases, there was a span of 12 bases. Germline values: CDR1 LGHNA, CDR2 YSLEER. The CDR3 sequence is 16 residues long.

The sample holds a few counts of this clonotype. This chain uses TRBV7-6 with TRBJ1-5, with D possibly matching TRBD1 (5 bases). CDR3 size: 16 residues. Per germline, CDR1 SGHVS and CDR2 FNYEAQ. Trimming shortened V by 5 bases and J by 2 bases, and 16 bases separated the two germline ends. CDR3 sequence reads: CASSDYAGYGNQPQHF. CDR3 coding DNA: TGTGCCAGCAGCGATTACGCAGGGTATGGCAATCAGCCCCAGCATTTT.

In this sample, this clonotype turned up a few times. The rearrangement joins TRBV6-5 to TRBJ1-6, with D uncertain. Germline CDR1 is MNHEY and CDR2 is SVGAGI. The V end lost 3 bases, the J end lost 7 bases, and 4 bases lay between the germline ends. The CDR3 has 12 residues. The CDR3 is CASSYPNSPLHF. For the CDR3, the DNA is TGTGCCAGCAGTTATCCGAATTCACCCCTCCACTTT.

This clonotype has only a few counts. V gene TRBV12-3 or TRBV12-4 combines with J gene TRBJ2-7, with D uncertain. The length of the CDR3 is 13 residues. Trimming removed 3 bases from V and 7 bases from J, with 13 bases in between. Written as DNA, the CDR3 is TGTGCCAGCAGTTTTACGGGCACGGGTGAGCAGTACTTC. This translates into CASSFTGTGEQYF.

This clonotype was picked up many times. The chain has TRBV7-2 and TRBJ2-3; 7 nucleotides align to TRBD1. CDR1 and CDR2 from the germline V gene are SGHTA and FQGNSA. The CDR3 contains 14 residues. V lost 3 bases to trimming and J lost 5 bases; unmatched junction nucleotides: 5. The DNA of the CDR3 is TGTGCCAGCAGCTTCGCAGGGGGTGTAGATACGCAGTATTTT. Translating it yields CASSFAGGVDTQYF.

The sample holds a few counts of this clonotype. The chain carries TRBV7-2 and TRBJ2-3; tentatively, D is TRBD1 or TRBD2 (6 bases each). V gave up 0 bases and J gave up 7 bases, with 11 bases separating them. The V gene's germline CDR1 is SGHTA and CDR2 FQGNSA. This CDR3 has 14 amino acids. The CDR3 loop is CASSLAGGGNTQYF. The CDR3 nucleotides are TGTGCCAGCAGCTTAGCGGGGGGCGGGAATACGCAGTATTTT.

The V and J genes are TRBV29-1 and TRBJ1-1, with TRBD1 matching 11 bases. In germline, CDR1 is SQVTM, CDR2 ANQGSEA. This CDR3 region has 15 residues. Trimming cost V 2 bases and J 5 bases; bases outside gene matches: 7. The CDR3 protein is CSVEMGTGGETEAFF. DNA for the CDR3: TGCAGCGTTGAAATGGGGACAGGGGGTGAAACTGAAGCTTTCTTT.

The rearrangement links TRBV6-5 to TRBJ2-5; 12 bases are shared with TRBD1. The germline CDR1 and CDR2 sequences are MNHEY and SVGAGI. The CDR3 is made up of 14 amino acids. V lost 5 bases and J lost 4; bases outside the gene matches: 2. In nucleotides, the CDR3 is TGTGCCAGCAGTAGGGACAGGGGGCGAGAGACCCAGTACTTC. It codes for CASSRDRGRETQYF.

This clonotype was observed a few times. This rearrangement joins TRBV4-1 to TRBJ1-2, with D possibly being TRBD1 (5 bases). CDR1 is MGHRA, CDR2 YSYEKL, per germline. V gave up 3 bases and J gave up 4 bases, with 15 bases separating them. The CDR3 length is 15 residues. The CDR3 DNA reads TGCGCCAGCAGCCAGGCAGCAGGGACGGGCTATGGCTACACCTTC. It translates to CASSQAAGTGYGYTF.

The rearrangement links TRBV18 to TRBJ1-1; 8 nucleotides agree with TRBD1. After removal of 6 bases from V and 1 base from J, the junction contained 7 bases not matched to a gene. The CDR3 length is 15 residues. Germline V gives CDR1 KGHSH, CDR2 LQKENI. The CDR3 nucleotides are TGTGCCAGCTCCTCACGAGGACAGGGGAACACTGAAGCTTTCTTT. As protein: CASSSRGQGNTEAFF.

The chain couples TRBV20-1 to TRBJ2-6; 12 positions agree with TRBD2. Germline V CDR1 and CDR2: DFQATT, SNEGSKA (reference sequence). This CDR3 is 19 amino acids long. V was pared by 3 bases and J by 1 base, with 10 bases of the junction left unmatched. The DNA of the CDR3 is TGCAGTGCTAGTCCCTTTTCTAGCGGGGGGGCATCTGGGGCCAACGTCCTGACTTTC. It translates to CSASPFSSGGASGANVLTF.